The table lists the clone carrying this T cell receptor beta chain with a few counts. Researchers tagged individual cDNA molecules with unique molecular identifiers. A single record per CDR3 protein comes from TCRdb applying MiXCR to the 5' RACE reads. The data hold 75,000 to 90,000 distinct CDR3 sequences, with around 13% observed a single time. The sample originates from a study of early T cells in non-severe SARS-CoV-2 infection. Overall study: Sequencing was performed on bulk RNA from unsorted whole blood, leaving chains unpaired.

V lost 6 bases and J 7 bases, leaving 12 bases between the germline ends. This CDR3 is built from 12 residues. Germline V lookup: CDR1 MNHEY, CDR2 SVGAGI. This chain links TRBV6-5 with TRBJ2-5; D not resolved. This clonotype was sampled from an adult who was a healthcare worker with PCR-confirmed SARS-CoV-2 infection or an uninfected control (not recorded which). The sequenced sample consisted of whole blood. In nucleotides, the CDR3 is TGTGCCAGCAGCCAGCCGCCGGGGACCCAGTACTTC. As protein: CASSQPPGTQYF.